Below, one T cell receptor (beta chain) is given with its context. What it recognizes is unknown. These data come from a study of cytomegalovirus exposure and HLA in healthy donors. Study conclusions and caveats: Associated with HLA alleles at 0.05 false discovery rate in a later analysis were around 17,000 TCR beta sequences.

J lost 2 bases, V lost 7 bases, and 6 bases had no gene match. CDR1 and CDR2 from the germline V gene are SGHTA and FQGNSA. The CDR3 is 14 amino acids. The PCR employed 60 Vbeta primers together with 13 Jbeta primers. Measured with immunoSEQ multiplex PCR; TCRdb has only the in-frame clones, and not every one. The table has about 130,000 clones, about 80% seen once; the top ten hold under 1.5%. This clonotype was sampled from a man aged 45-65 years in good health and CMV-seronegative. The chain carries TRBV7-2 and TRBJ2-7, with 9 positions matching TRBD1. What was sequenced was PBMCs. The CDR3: CASTPHRGPYEQYF. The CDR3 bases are TGTGCCAGCACCCCTCACAGGGGGCCCTACGAGCAGTACTTC.